These 28 T cell receptor beta chains share one sample of origin, sequenced in a study of T cells expressing NK-cell markers. TCRdb reworked the 5' RACE reads into one entry per CDR3 protein, no DNA. This sample's clone table lists 350,000 to 450,000 distinct CDR3 sequences. Sequenced: blood T cells: a sorted CD56 or NKG2C T cell subset, CD4+ or CD8+ T cells, or bulk PBMC T cells (not recorded which). The receptors were sampled from a man aged 18-69 years in good health.

This chain joins TRBV12-3 or TRBV12-4 and TRBJ1-1; TCRdb's D gene call, TRBD1, goes unchecked for lack of DNA. CDR3 length equals 13 residues. The CDR3 protein is CASRDRMNTEAFF.

The chain is built from TRBV3-1 and TRBJ1-1; TCRdb returns TRBD1, unconfirmable since there is no DNA. Germline loops: CDR1 LGHDT, CDR2 YNNKEL (reference sequence). This CDR3 has 15 residues. The CDR3 spells CASSQPGTQNTEAFF.

V usage is TRBV20-1 and J usage is TRBJ2-7; TCRdb returns TRBD1, unconfirmable since there is no DNA. The germline CDR1 and CDR2 sequences are DFQATT and SNEGSKA (reference sequence). This CDR3 contains 15 residues. The chain's CDR3 is CSAPGDRGSSYEQYF.

The V gene is TRBV11-2, the J gene TRBJ1-1. Germline V gives CDR1 SGHAT, CDR2 FQNNGV. The length of the CDR3 is 13 residues. CDR3 sequence: CASRLSGNTEAFF.

J is TRBJ2-7 and V is TRBV5-1; lacking DNA, the TRBD1 call made by TCRdb goes unchecked. Germline loops: CDR1 SGHRS, CDR2 YFSETQ. The CDR3 is 20 amino acids. The CDR3 sequence is CASSLGGGTGAFPSTYEQYF.

The rearrangement uses TRBV5-1 and TRBJ2-5; TCRdb selects TRBD2, and the lack of DNA leaves this call unchecked. This CDR3 is 14 amino acids long. The germline V gene has CDR1 SGHRS and CDR2 YFSETQ. The CDR3 loop is CASSPRTSSETQYF.

This chain's CDR3 is CASDRAIYGNQPQHF. The chain links TRBV2 to TRBJ1-5; TCRdb's D call, TRBD1, is unchecked because there is no DNA. The length of the CDR3 is 15 residues. The germline CDR1 and CDR2 sequences are SNHLY and FYNNEI.

The chain couples TRBV7-3 to TRBJ2-3; TCRdb's D gene call, TRBD1, goes unchecked for lack of DNA. The CDR3 covers 16 residues. Germline lookup yields CDR1 SGHTA and CDR2 FQGTGA. CDR3 sequence: CASSSGATGGTDTQYF.

The genes are TRBV20-1 and TRBJ2-7; TCRdb lists TRBD1, though no DNA is available to test this call. Germline loops: CDR1 DFQATT, CDR2 SNEGSKA (reference sequence). The CDR3 loop spans 17 amino acids. Here the CDR3 reads CSARLGIGTGGHNEQYF.

The chain has TRBV20-1 and TRBJ1-6. The germline V gene encodes CDR1 DFQATT and CDR2 SNEGSKA (reference sequence). This CDR3 is built from 11 residues. CDR3 loop: CSAGTGSPLHF.

The V call is TRBV27, the J call TRBJ1-2; TCRdb gives TRBD1 as the D gene, but with no DNA this cannot be confirmed. The CDR3 spans 15 residues. The germline gives CDR1 MNHEY, CDR2 SMNVEV (reference sequence). The CDR3 region is CASSSGQLSYSGYTF.

The gene calls are TRBV18 and TRBJ2-5; TCRdb's D call, TRBD1, is unchecked because there is no DNA. The CDR3 length is 13 residues. CDR1 is KGHSH, CDR2 LQKENI, per germline. CDR3 loop: CASSPPPGETQYF.

This chain uses TRBV6-1 with TRBJ2-1; the D call from TCRdb, TRBD2, cannot be confirmed without DNA. The CDR3 covers 15 residues. Germline lookup yields CDR1 MNHNS and CDR2 SASEGT. This CDR3 reads CASAARSSKSNEQFF.

J is TRBJ2-4 and V is TRBV3-1; TCRdb reports TRBD1, a call that lacks DNA to check it against. The CDR3 is 18 residues long. Germline V lookup: CDR1 LGHDT, CDR2 YNNKEL (reference sequence). This CDR3 is CASSQFVGRTGAKNIQYF.

The rearrangement links TRBV12-3 or TRBV12-4 to TRBJ2-2; the TCRdb D gene call, TRBD1, has no DNA to confirm it. The CDR3 has 14 amino acids. This CDR3 is CASTSQQGHGELFF.

V usage is TRBV12-3 or TRBV12-4 and J usage is TRBJ1-1; TCRdb lists TRBD1, though no DNA is available to test this call. The CDR3 spans 13 residues. CDR3 in amino acids: CASTEQGSTEAFF.

V gene TRBV2 combines with J gene TRBJ2-1; without DNA, the TCRdb call of TRBD1 cannot be checked. Germline-derived CDR1 and CDR2 are SNHLY and FYNNEI. The CDR3 covers 15 residues. The CDR3 sequence: CAREFGARGSNEQFF.

The V and J genes are TRBV13 and TRBJ2-7. Germline lookup yields CDR1 PRHDT and CDR2 FYEKMQ (reference sequence). CDR3 length equals 13 residues. CDR3 amino acids: CASSTGGSYEQYF.

V usage is TRBV6-2 or TRBV6-3 and J usage is TRBJ2-7; TCRdb's D call, TRBD1, is unchecked because there is no DNA. In germline, CDR1 is MNHEY, CDR2 SVGEGT. CDR3 length equals 12 residues. CDR3 residues: CASSKTGQEQYF.

This chain links TRBV6-1 with TRBJ1-6. The germline CDR1 and CDR2 sequences are MNHNS and SASEGT. CDR3 size: 13 residues. This CDR3 is CASSEDRSSPLHF.

The genes are TRBV27 and TRBJ2-7. The CDR3 is made up of 17 amino acids. The germline V gene encodes CDR1 MNHEY and CDR2 SMNVEV (reference sequence). This chain's CDR3 is CASSLSVSWAESYEQYF.

The CDR3 loop is CASRRDAYSPLHF. This chain joins TRBV7-9 and TRBJ1-6; TCRdb picks TRBD1, but there is no DNA to check that call. The V gene's germline CDR1 is SEHNR and CDR2 FQNEAQ (reference sequence). The CDR3 totals 13 residues.

The chain recombines TRBV6-5 with TRBJ1-1; TCRdb calls TRBD1, which cannot be checked without DNA. There are 14 residues in the CDR3. Per the germline V gene, CDR1 is MNHEY and CDR2 is SVGAGI. CDR3 loop: CASSYLTRETEAFF.

The chain combines TRBV6-1 with TRBJ2-7; TCRdb picks TRBD1, but there is no DNA to check that call. This CDR3 is built from 14 residues. The germline V gene encodes CDR1 MNHNS and CDR2 SASEGT. The CDR3 loop reads CASSRRQGPYEQYF.

This rearrangement joins TRBV30 to TRBJ1-4. CDR1 GTSNPN and CDR2 SVGIG come from the germline V gene (reference sequence). This CDR3 has 12 amino acids. CDR3 protein: CAWSGLKEKLFF.

The chain uses TRBV18 and TRBJ2-3; there is no DNA to check the TCRdb D call of TRBD1. Germline CDR1 and CDR2: KGHSH and LQKENI. This CDR3 contains 15 residues. The chain's CDR3 is CASRRDHSSTDTQYF. Full variable domain (rest looked up from reference TRBV18 and TRBJ2-3): NAGVMQNPRHLVRRRGQEARLRCSPMKGHSHVYWYRQLPEEGLKFMVYLQKENIIDESGMPKERFSAEFPKEGPSILRIQQVVRGDSAAYFCASRRDHSSTDTQYFGPGTRLTVL.

The chain has TRBV7-2 and TRBJ2-7; TCRdb proposes TRBD1, but this gene call is untestable without DNA. The germline V gene encodes CDR1 SGHTA and CDR2 FQGNSA. The CDR3 totals 16 residues. The CDR3 spells CASSLVWGGSFDEQYF.

The chain uses TRBV5-6 and TRBJ2-5; TCRdb designates TRBD1, a call that cannot be tested without DNA. The CDR3 length is 15 residues. The germline V gene has CDR1 SGHDT and CDR2 YYEEEE. CDR3 region: CASSLLSGDGKTQYF.